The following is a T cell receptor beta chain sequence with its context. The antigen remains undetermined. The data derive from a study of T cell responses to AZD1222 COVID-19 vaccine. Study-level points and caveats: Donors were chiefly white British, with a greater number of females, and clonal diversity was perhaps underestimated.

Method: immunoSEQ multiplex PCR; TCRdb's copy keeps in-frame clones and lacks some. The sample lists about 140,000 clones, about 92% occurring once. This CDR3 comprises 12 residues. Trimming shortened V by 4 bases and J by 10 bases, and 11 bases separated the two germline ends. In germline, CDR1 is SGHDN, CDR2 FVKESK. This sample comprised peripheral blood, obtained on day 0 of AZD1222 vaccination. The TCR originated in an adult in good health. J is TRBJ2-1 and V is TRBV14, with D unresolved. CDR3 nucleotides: TGTGCCAGCAGCCGCGAGACCAGGGAGCAGTTCTTC. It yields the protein CASSRETREQFF.